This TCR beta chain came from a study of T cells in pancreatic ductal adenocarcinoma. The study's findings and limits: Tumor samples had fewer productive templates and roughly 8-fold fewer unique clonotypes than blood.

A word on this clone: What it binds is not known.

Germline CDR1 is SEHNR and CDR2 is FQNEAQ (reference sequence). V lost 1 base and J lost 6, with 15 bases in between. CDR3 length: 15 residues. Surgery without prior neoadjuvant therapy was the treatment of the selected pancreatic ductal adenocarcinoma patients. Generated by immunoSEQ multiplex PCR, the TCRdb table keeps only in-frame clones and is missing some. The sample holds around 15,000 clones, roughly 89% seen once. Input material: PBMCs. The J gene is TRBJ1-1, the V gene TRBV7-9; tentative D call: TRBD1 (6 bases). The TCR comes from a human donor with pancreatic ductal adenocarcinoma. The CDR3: CASSLGGQGFAEAFF. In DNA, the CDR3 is TGTGCCAGCAGCTTAGGGGGGCAGGGATTCGCTGAAGCTTTCTTT.